Shown below are 15 T cell receptor beta chains from a single sample sequenced in a study of blood T cells in healthy people across ages. Alongside a J-beta primer mix, a sample-barcoded 5' primer served in a second PCR lasting 7 to 11 cycles. TCRdb reprocessed the 5' RACE reads via MiXCR and lists one record per CDR3 protein. The repertoire consists of about 750,000 distinct CDR3 sequences, with less than 70% occurring once and the leading ten covering roughly two fifths. The material sequenced was blood. All receptors come from a man aged 80 or over in good health.

The chain recombines TRBV27 with TRBJ1-2, with 9 bases identical to TRBD1. The V gene end was trimmed by 6 bases and the J gene end by 8 bases; junction bases not matched to a gene: 10. Germline values: CDR1 MNHEY, CDR2 SMNVEV (reference sequence). The CDR3 contains 14 residues. The CDR3 here is CASRKRDRVRGYTF. The CDR3 nucleotides read TGTGCCAGCAGGAAACGGGACAGGGTACGAGGCTACACCTTC.

The chain uses TRBV6-1 and TRBJ2-4; 8 nucleotides line up with TRBD1. After removal of 10 bases from V and 0 bases from J, the junction contained 8 bases not matched to a gene. CDR3 length: 15 amino acids. CDR1 and CDR2 from the germline V gene are MNHNS and SASEGT. CDR3 coding DNA: TGTGCCACCGGGACAGGCGGGGCAGCCAAAAACATTCAGTACTTC. Amino acids: CATGTGGAAKNIQYF.

The V call is TRBV29-1, the J call TRBJ2-5; D is ambiguous. The J call is uncertain, as TRBJ2-1 better fits the DNA end. Germline assignment: CDR1 SQVTM and CDR2 ANQGSEA. This CDR3 is 12 amino acids long. The CDR3 sequence: CSVGEIQETQFF. The CDR3 bases are TGCAGCGTTGGGGAAATACAAGAGACCCAGTTCTTC.

The chain recombines TRBV12-3 or TRBV12-4 with TRBJ2-1, with unresolved D. V lost 6 bases and J 4 bases, leaving 16 bases between the germline ends. The CDR3 is 15 residues long. The CDR3 region has the DNA TGTGCCAGCAGCCCGACTCCTGGCTCGTACAATGAGCAGTTCTTC. Translated, it gives CASSPTPGSYNEQFF.

As regards this clonotype: A read error may produce the germline difference seen at one junction end. The chain is built from TRBV24-1 and TRBJ2-1, with D perhaps TRBD2 (6 bases). The germline gives CDR1 KGHDR, CDR2 SFDVKD. CDR3 length: 13 residues. CDR3 nucleotide sequence: TGTGCCACCAGTGTCCTCAGGTTTCGGGAGCGGTTCTTC. Protein product: CATSVLRFRERFF.

J is TRBJ2-5 and V is TRBV12-3 or TRBV12-4, with TRBD2 matching 13 bases. After removal of 6 bases from V and 11 bases from J, the junction contained 9 bases not matched to a gene. This CDR3 contains 14 residues. The CDR3 protein is CASSQGTSGIVQYF. CDR3 coding DNA: TGTGCCAGCAGCCAAGGGACTAGCGGGATTGTGCAGTACTTC.

This clonotype was observed many times. The chain carries TRBV4-2 and TRBJ2-7; a weak D match, TRBD2 (5 bases). The CDR3 runs to 16 residues. The V end was cut by 0 bases, the J end by 7 bases, with 19 bases between. Germline V gene lookup returns CDR1 LGHNA and CDR2 YNFKEQ. CDR3 sequence (DNA): TGTGCCAGCAGCCAAGAAACTAGTTATAACTCCGGGGAGCAGTACTTC. Protein sequence: CASSQETSYNSGEQYF.

The chain combines TRBV20-1 with TRBJ2-7; tentative D call: TRBD2 (6 bases). This CDR3 comprises 12 residues. Germline CDR1 DFQATT, CDR2 SNEGSKA (reference sequence). Trimming stripped 8 bases from V and 0 bases from J, with 11 bases between. CDR3 region: CSLARDSYEQYF. Here the CDR3 DNA reads TGCAGTCTAGCGAGGGACTCCTACGAGCAGTACTTC.

This clonotype was counted a few times. DNA for the CDR3: TGTGCCAGCAGCACGGGGGATTCACCCCTCCACTTT. Encoded protein: CASSTGDSPLHF. The chain recombines TRBV7-9 with TRBJ1-6, with a weak D call TRBD1 (5 bases). Trimming took off 5 bases at V and 8 bases at J, with 7 bases between the two ends. The CDR3 is made up of 12 amino acids. Germline-derived CDR1 and CDR2 are SEHNR and FQNEAQ (reference sequence).

This clonotype was found a few times. This chain joins TRBV10-3 and TRBJ2-1; 10 positions agree with TRBD2. Trimming cost V 1 base and J 8 bases; bases outside gene matches: 11. The CDR3 sequence is 17 residues long. Germline V lookup: CDR1 ENHRY, CDR2 SYGVKD. Written as DNA, the CDR3 is TGTGCCATCAGTGAGTGGAAGACTAGCGGGCGGGCGGATGAGCAGTTCTTC. This codes for CAISEWKTSGRADEQFF.

This chain connects TRBV29-1 to TRBJ1-2, with TRBD1 matching over 7 bases. The CDR3 is 11 residues long. After removal of 6 bases from V and 8 bases from J, the junction contained 6 bases not matched to a gene. Germline V CDR1 and CDR2: SQVTM, ANQGSEA. The DNA for the CDR3 is TGCAGCGTGGGGGACAGTCCGGGCTACACCTTC. It specifies CSVGDSPGYTF.

This sequence joins TRBV20-1 and TRBJ1-1; tentatively, D is TRBD1 (5 bases). This CDR3 is 12 amino acids long. Germline V gene lookup returns CDR1 DFQATT and CDR2 SNEGSKA (reference sequence). V dropped 3 bases and J dropped 6 bases, with 11 bases sitting between them. CDR3: CSASGGAAEAFF. Here the CDR3 DNA reads TGCAGTGCTAGTGGCGGGGCCGCTGAAGCTTTCTTT.

The rearrangement uses TRBV15 and TRBJ2-1; 11 nucleotides line up with TRBD2. Germline V CDR1 and CDR2: LNHNV, YYDKDF (reference sequence). The V and J ends lost 2 bases and 5 bases, in that order; junction bases with no gene match: 8. The length of the CDR3 is 17 residues. The CDR3: CATSRLAGGPVNNEQFF. CDR3 bases: TGTGCCACCAGCAGACTAGCGGGAGGTCCTGTTAACAATGAGCAGTTCTTC.

The rearrangement joins TRBV20-1 to TRBJ2-5, with 8 bases identical to TRBD1. The V gene end was trimmed by 5 bases and the J gene end by 5 bases; junction bases not matched to a gene: 7. CDR3 length equals 13 residues. The germline V gene encodes CDR1 DFQATT and CDR2 SNEGSKA (reference sequence). The CDR3 reads CSADPGGGETQYF. The CDR3 coding sequence is TGCAGTGCTGACCCAGGGGGCGGTGAGACCCAGTACTTC.

The gene calls are TRBV14 and TRBJ2-6; the match to TRBD1 covers 8 bases. CDR1 SGHDN and CDR2 FVKESK come from the germline V gene. V trimming: 4 bases; J trimming: 0 bases; junction bases outside the gene matches: 11. This CDR3 comprises 19 residues. The CDR3 here is CASSPRTGWDFSGANVLTF. The CDR3 region has the DNA TGTGCCAGCAGCCCCCGGACAGGGTGGGATTTCTCTGGGGCCAACGTCCTGACTTTC.